These 29 T cell receptor beta chains were sequenced from one sample in a study of CD8+CD57+ T cells in acquired aplastic anemia. Individuals selected for sequencing had exhibited CD8+CD57+ cell expansion on flow cytometry. TCR beta VDJ combinations and CDR3 sequences were profiled from genomic DNA. One entry per CDR3 protein results from TCRdb running MiXCR on the reads. This table has approximately 58,000 distinct CDR3 sequences, around 50% appearing once. Sequenced: sorted CD4+, CD8+, or CD8+CD57+ T cells (not recorded which) from PBMCs. The receptors were sampled from a human donor with aplastic anemia.

V and J are TRBV20-1 and TRBJ2-7; 7 nucleotides agree with TRBD1. Trimming took 6 bases from V and 0 from J; bases not matched to a gene: 14. Germline values: CDR1 DFQATT, CDR2 SNEGSKA (reference sequence). The CDR3 has 16 residues. The CDR3 sequence: CSASSLGTAVSYEQYV. The CDR3 DNA reads TGCAGTGCCAGCAGCCTTGGGACAGCGGTCTCCTACGAGCAGTACGTC.

The chain couples TRBV20-1 to TRBJ2-7; 13 bases agree with TRBD2. Germline values: CDR1 DFQATT, CDR2 SNEGSKA (reference sequence). The ends lost 5 bases at V and 6 bases at J; junction bases unmatched: 4. The CDR3 extends over 13 amino acids. The CDR3 DNA reads as TGCAGTGCTGCGGGACTAGCGGGGCCCGAGCAGTACTTC. Amino acids: CSAAGLAGPEQYF.

The chain has TRBV15 and TRBJ2-1; 14 bases map to TRBD2. This CDR3 contains 15 residues. In germline, CDR1 is LNHNV, CDR2 YYDKDF (reference sequence). With V trimmed by 5 bases and J by 14 bases, 11 bases remained unmatched. CDR3: CATSVRLAGGRGEFF. The CDR3 DNA is TGTGCCACCAGCGTGAGACTAGCGGGAGGGCGGGGCGAGTTCTTC.

The rearrangement links TRBV7-6 to TRBJ2-1; 10 bases are a match to TRBD2. Looked up from germline, CDR1 is SGHVS and CDR2 is FNYEAQ. This CDR3 has 17 residues. With 6 bases clipped from V and 4 bases from J, the junction kept 12 bases outside the gene matches. Here the CDR3 reads CASSARGLAGDYNEQFF. In DNA form, the CDR3 reads TGTGCCAGCAGTGCTAGAGGGCTAGCGGGGGATTACAATGAGCAGTTCTTC.

This clonotype was observed many times. The chain joins TRBV10-2 to TRBJ1-1, with D maybe TRBD1 (5 bases). The CDR3 length is 13 residues. Germline V gene lookup returns CDR1 WSHSY and CDR2 SAAADI. Trimming took off 2 bases at V and 11 bases at J, with 15 bases between the two ends. The CDR3 spells CASSEGTPRGAFF. The CDR3 bases are TGCGCCAGCAGTGAGGGGACCCCCCGAGGGGCTTTCTTT.

This clonotype came up many times. The V call is TRBV7-9, the J call TRBJ2-1, with 9 bases lining up with TRBD2. The V segment lost 4 bases and the J segment 0 bases; nucleotides outside the gene matches: 10. The CDR3 totals 18 residues. Germline V lookup: CDR1 SEHNR, CDR2 FQNEAQ (reference sequence). The CDR3 here is CASSSELGGGVSYNEQFF. For the CDR3, the DNA is TGTGCCAGCAGCTCCGAGTTGGGCGGGGGGGTCTCCTACAATGAGCAGTTCTTC.

The V call is TRBV25-1, the J call TRBJ1-6; D gene ambiguous. Trimming pared 4 bases from V and 6 bases from J, leaving 13 bases between. This CDR3 is 15 amino acids long. CDR1 and CDR2 (germline): MGHDK, SYGVNS. The CDR3 DNA reads TGTGCCAGCAGTGGGTCGGCCGGAGCTAATTCACCCCTCCACTTT. This encodes CASSGSAGANSPLHF.

The CDR3 DNA reads as TGTGCCAGCAGGGGGACAGGGCTTGAAAAACTGTTTTTT. Its translation: CASRGTGLEKLFF. V usage is TRBV2 and J usage is TRBJ1-4, with 9 nucleotides matching TRBD1. Germline-derived CDR1 and CDR2 are SNHLY and FYNNEI. V lost 6 bases, J lost 7 bases, and 3 bases stayed unmatched. The CDR3 runs to 13 residues.

This clonotype was detected ten times or more. The V and J genes are TRBV7-9 and TRBJ2-3; 10 nucleotides agree with TRBD1. The junction had 10 bases not matched to a gene; V was cut back by 5 bases and J by 5 bases. The germline V gene has CDR1 SEHNR and CDR2 FQNEAQ (reference sequence). CDR3 size: 16 residues. CDR3 sequence: CASSQTGGASGDTQYF. For the CDR3, the DNA is TGTGCCAGCAGCCAGACAGGGGGCGCATCGGGAGATACGCAGTATTTT.

The chain is built from TRBV10-3 and TRBJ1-1, with 8 positions matching TRBD1. This CDR3 spans 13 amino acids. Germline values: CDR1 ENHRY, CDR2 SYGVKD. V gave up 2 bases and J gave up 4 bases; unmatched junction bases: 0. The CDR3 spells CAISETGGTEAFF. The CDR3 coding sequence is TGTGCCATCAGTGAGACAGGGGGCACTGAAGCTTTCTTT.

This chain joins TRBV25-1 and TRBJ2-1; a weak D match, TRBD2 (5 bases). The CDR3 has 14 amino acids. The V gene's germline CDR1 is MGHDK and CDR2 SYGVNS. Trimming cost V 8 bases and J 6 bases, with 17 bases left between them. The CDR3 sequence: CASGPGEAGNEQFF. CDR3 DNA sequence: TGTGCCAGCGGCCCCGGAGAGGCGGGCAATGAGCAGTTCTTC.

This clonotype was counted ten times or more. The gene calls are TRBV6-1 and TRBJ1-2; TRBD1 aligns across 7 bases. Per the germline V gene, CDR1 is MNHNS and CDR2 is SASEGT. The CDR3 loop spans 14 amino acids. The trim removed 9 bases at V and 2 bases at J, leaving 9 bases unmatched. The CDR3 coding sequence is TGTGCCAGTTCCCAAGGACAGGCGAACTATGGCTACACCTTC. Translated: CASSQGQANYGYTF.

This chain uses TRBV27 with TRBJ2-2; possibly TRBD1 or TRBD2 for D (6 bases each). The germline V and J ends were trimmed by 7 bases and 0 bases, with 9 bases remaining between them. The CDR3 is made up of 14 amino acids. Germline CDR1 MNHEY, CDR2 SMNVEV (reference sequence). The CDR3 loop is CASTRGANTGELFF. CDR3 coding DNA: TGTGCCAGCACAAGGGGGGCGAACACCGGGGAGCTGTTTTTT.

Relative to its sample, this clonotype is medium-sized. V and J are TRBV2 and TRBJ1-3, with D perhaps matching TRBD1 (6 bases). Germline-derived CDR1 and CDR2 are SNHLY and FYNNEI. V was shortened by 10 bases and J by 4 bases, with 14 bases between the two germline ends. The CDR3 sequence is 13 residues long. CDR3 nucleotide sequence: TGTGCCATACCAGGGGCGCGAGGAAACACCATATATTTT. Translating gives CAIPGARGNTIYF.

This clonotype was counted many times. V and J are TRBV12-3 or TRBV12-4 and TRBJ2-2; weak D call: TRBD2 (5 bases). This CDR3 region has 17 residues. The V gene lost 2 bases and the J gene lost 3 bases, with 16 bases spanning the gap. DNA of the CDR3: TGTGCCAGCAGTTTATCCGTGGACTTAACTCACACCGGGGAGCTGTTTTTT. This encodes CASSLSVDLTHTGELFF.

This clonotype has a handful of counts. The chain is built from TRBV25-1 and TRBJ2-7; 11 bases line up with TRBD2. CDR1 is MGHDK, CDR2 SYGVNS, per germline. This CDR3 comprises 16 residues. Losses at the gene ends were 2 bases for V and 5 bases for J; bases not matched to a gene: 8. The CDR3 DNA follows: TGTGCCAGCAGTGAACGTAGCGGGGGGGCCAGGAACGAGCAGTACTTC. Its protein product is CASSERSGGARNEQYF.

In its sample, this clonotype was seen a few times. The chain carries TRBV10-3 and TRBJ2-5; 7 bases are shared with TRBD2. J was trimmed by 5 bases and V by 4 bases; bases with no gene match: 1. Germline values: CDR1 ENHRY, CDR2 SYGVKD. CDR3 length equals 12 residues. The CDR3, as DNA: TGTGCCATCAGTGGGGGAGGGGAGACCCAGTACTTC. Translation gives CAISGGGETQYF.

The table lists this clonotype with a few counts. The rearrangement joins TRBV28 to TRBJ2-3; TRBD2 might be the D (7 bases). Germline-derived CDR1 and CDR2 are MDHEN and SYDVKM. Between the trimmed V and J ends, which lost 5 bases and 2 bases, there was a span of 20 bases. CDR3 length: 17 amino acids. The CDR3 bases are TGTGCCAGCAGTACCGACCCCGGGGGGCTGATCACAGATACGCAGTATTTT. Translated: CASSTDPGGLITDTQYF.

This clonotype was recorded at least ten times. CDR3 bases: TGTGCCAGCAGCTTAGAAGGGGTGTGGACCATGAACACTGAAGCTTTCTTT. Translating it yields CASSLEGVWTMNTEAFF. V gene TRBV7-8 combines with J gene TRBJ1-1, with D maybe TRBD1 (5 bases). The CDR3 runs to 17 residues. Germline-derived CDR1 and CDR2 are SGHVS and FQNEAQ. V lost 1 base to trimming and J lost 0 bases, with 15 bases between them.

This clonotype was seen repeatedly, ten times or more. The V and J genes are TRBV27 and TRBJ1-5; D is perhaps TRBD1 (6 bases). Germline V lookup: CDR1 MNHEY, CDR2 SMNVEV (reference sequence). CDR3 length equals 17 residues. CDR3 amino acids: CASAPAWGGFNNQPQHF. In nucleotides, the CDR3 is TGTGCTTCAGCCCCAGCCTGGGGGGGCTTTAACAATCAGCCCCAGCATTTT.

This clonotype is deemed medium-sized (0.01 to 0.1%). This chain uses TRBV10-3 with TRBJ1-1, with D perhaps matching TRBD1 (5 bases). Looked up from germline, CDR1 is ENHRY and CDR2 is SYGVKD. V was pared by 5 bases and J by 7 bases, with 11 bases between. CDR3 length: 12 residues. The CDR3 sequence: CAISSDRHEAFF. In nucleotides, the CDR3 is TGTGCCATCAGTTCCGACAGACATGAAGCTTTCTTT.

This chain links TRBV25-1 with TRBJ1-2; possibly TRBD1 for D (6 bases). V gave up 11 bases and J gave up 4 bases, with 20 bases separating them. Per the germline V gene, CDR1 is MGHDK and CDR2 is SYGVNS. CDR3 length equals 14 residues. The CDR3 coding sequence is TGTGCCTGTGAGCTCAGGGGAAAGGTCTATGGCTACACCTTC. Translating it yields CACELRGKVYGYTF.

This clonotype appeared a single time. The chain employs TRBV25-1 and TRBJ1-6; D gene unclear. V shed 2 bases and J shed 9 bases, with 14 bases lying between them. Germline loops: CDR1 MGHDK, CDR2 SYGVNS. CDR3 length: 15 residues. The CDR3 DNA follows: TGTGCCAGCAGTGAACCCTCGGGCCGGGGTTCACCCCTCCACTTT. Its protein is CASSEPSGRGSPLHF.

The rearrangement uses TRBV7-3 and TRBJ1-1; tentative D call: TRBD1 (5 bases). Germline CDR1 SGHTA, CDR2 FQGTGA. V lost 2 bases and J lost 4, with 8 bases in between. CDR3 length equals 13 residues. The CDR3 region is CASSLDSSTEAFF. CDR3 sequence (DNA): TGTGCCAGCAGCTTAGACAGTTCCACTGAAGCTTTCTTT.

The chain links TRBV4-2 to TRBJ2-5; maybe TRBD1 (6 bases). Trimming stripped 5 bases from V and 2 bases from J, with 12 bases between. Germline V gene sequence: CDR1 LGHNA, CDR2 YNFKEQ. CDR3 size: 14 residues. CDR3 region: CASSLDRWQETQYF. The CDR3 region has the DNA TGTGCCAGCAGCTTAGACAGGTGGCAAGAGACCCAGTACTTC.

Concerning this clonotype: In this CDR3 the conserved last residue, phenylalanine or tryptophan, is missing, so a read error is likely. The DNA is left out, because the CDR3 cannot be placed on it with certainty; the CDR3 is given as TCRdb lists it. This sequence joins TRBV7-8 and TRBJ2-1; TRBD2, the table's D call, was not compared with the DNA. Per the germline V gene, CDR1 is SGHVS and CDR2 is FQNEAQ. A total of 11 residues make up the CDR3, ends included. CDR3 amino acids: CASSYLTGSSY.

This chain joins TRBV2 and TRBJ1-1; D uncertain. Germline CDR1 and CDR2: SNHLY and FYNNEI. The CDR3 is made up of 13 amino acids. V was clipped by 5 bases and J by 5 bases, with 12 bases between them. The CDR3 sequence is CASSLVSVTEAFF. The CDR3 coding sequence is TGTGCCAGCAGTTTAGTTTCCGTAACTGAAGCTTTCTTT.

In this sample, this clonotype turned up many times. J is TRBJ1-1 and V is TRBV9, with TRBD1 matching 7 bases. The CDR3 consists of 14 residues. V dropped 0 bases and J dropped 5; count of bases not matched to a gene: 4. Germline V gene data show CDR1 as SGDLS and CDR2 as YYNGEE. The CDR3 nucleotides are TGTGCCAGCAGCGTAGCCCAGGGGGGGACTGAAGCTTTCTTT. This codes for CASSVAQGGTEAFF.

The CDR3 region has the DNA TGTGCCAGTATGGGGACAGGGGAACACGAGCAGTACTTC. Translating gives CASMGTGEHEQYF. J is TRBJ2-7 and V is TRBV19; 10 bases map to TRBD1. The CDR3 has 13 residues. The ends lost 7 bases at V and 5 bases at J; junction bases unmatched: 5. Per the germline V gene, CDR1 is LNHDA and CDR2 is SQIVND (reference sequence).